This TCR beta chain was captured by sequencing in a study of blood T cell repertoires in COVID-19. As for the study in general: The United States, Italy and Spain provided the acute and convalescent COVID-19 samples.

The table came from immunoSEQ multiplex PCR; TCRdb's copy has only in-frame clones and leaves some out. This table holds about 54,000 clones, approximately 84% found once. Germline V lookup: CDR1 MDHEN, CDR2 SYDVKM. Trimming cost V 5 bases and J 8 bases; bases outside gene matches: 7. The CDR3 extends over 15 amino acids. Sequencing was carried out using peripheral blood. This rearrangement joins TRBV28 to TRBJ1-6; 9 bases agree with TRBD1. This receptor was obtained from a human donor in a cohort sampled during active COVID-19. The CDR3 loop is CASSGGTGLHSPLHF. The CDR3 nucleotides are TGTGCCAGCAGTGGGGGGACAGGGCTCCATTCACCCCTCCACTTT.